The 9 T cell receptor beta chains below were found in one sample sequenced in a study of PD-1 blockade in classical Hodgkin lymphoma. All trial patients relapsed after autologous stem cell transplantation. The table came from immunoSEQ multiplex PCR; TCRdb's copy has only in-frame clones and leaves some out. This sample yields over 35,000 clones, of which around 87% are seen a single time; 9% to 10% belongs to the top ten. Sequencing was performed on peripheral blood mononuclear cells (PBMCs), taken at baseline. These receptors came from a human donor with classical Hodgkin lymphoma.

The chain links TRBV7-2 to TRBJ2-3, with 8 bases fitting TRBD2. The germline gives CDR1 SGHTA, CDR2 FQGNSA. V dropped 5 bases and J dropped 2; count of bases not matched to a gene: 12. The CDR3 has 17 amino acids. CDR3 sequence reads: CASSTRRKRGYTDTQYF. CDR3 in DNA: TGTGCCAGCAGCACTAGAAGAAAGCGGGGGTACACAGATACGCAGTATTTT.

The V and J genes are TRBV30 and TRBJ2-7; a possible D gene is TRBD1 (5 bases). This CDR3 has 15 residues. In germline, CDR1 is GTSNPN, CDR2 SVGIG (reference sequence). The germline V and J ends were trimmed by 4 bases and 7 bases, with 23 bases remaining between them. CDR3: CAWTTKKDWGGEQYF. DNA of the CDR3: TGTGCCTGGACGACCAAGAAAGACTGGGGCGGAGAGCAGTACTTC.

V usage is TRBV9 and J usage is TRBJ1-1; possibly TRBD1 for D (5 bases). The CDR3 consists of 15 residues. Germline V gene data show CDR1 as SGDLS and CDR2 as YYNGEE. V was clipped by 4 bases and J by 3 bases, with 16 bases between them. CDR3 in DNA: TGTGCCAGCAGCCCGGATGCGGGGCCAGACACTGAAGCTTTCTTT. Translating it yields CASSPDAGPDTEAFF.

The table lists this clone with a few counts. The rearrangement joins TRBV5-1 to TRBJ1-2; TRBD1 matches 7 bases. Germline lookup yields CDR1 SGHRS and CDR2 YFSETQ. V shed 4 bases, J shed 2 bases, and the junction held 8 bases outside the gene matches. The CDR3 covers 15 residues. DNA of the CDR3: TGCGCCAGCAGCCAACCGGGACAGAGAAACTATGGCTACACCTTC. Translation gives CASSQPGQRNYGYTF.

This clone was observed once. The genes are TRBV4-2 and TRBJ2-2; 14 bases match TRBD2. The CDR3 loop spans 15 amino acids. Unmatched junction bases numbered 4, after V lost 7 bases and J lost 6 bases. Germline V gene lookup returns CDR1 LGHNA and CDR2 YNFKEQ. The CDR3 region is CASTRLAGGPGELFF. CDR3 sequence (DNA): TGTGCCAGCACCCGACTAGCGGGGGGGCCCGGGGAGCTGTTTTTT.

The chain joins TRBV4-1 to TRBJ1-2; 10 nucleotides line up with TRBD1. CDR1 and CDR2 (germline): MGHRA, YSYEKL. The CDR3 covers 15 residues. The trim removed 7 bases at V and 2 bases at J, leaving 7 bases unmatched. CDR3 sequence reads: CASTRGQGVNYGYTF. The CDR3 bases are TGCGCCAGCACCCGAGGACAGGGGGTAAACTATGGCTACACCTTC.

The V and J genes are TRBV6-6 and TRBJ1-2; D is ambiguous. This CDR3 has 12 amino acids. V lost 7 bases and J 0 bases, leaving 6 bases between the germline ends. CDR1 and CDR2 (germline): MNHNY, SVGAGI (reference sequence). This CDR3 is CASTGTNYGYTF. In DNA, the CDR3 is TGTGCCAGCACAGGCACTAACTATGGCTACACCTTC.

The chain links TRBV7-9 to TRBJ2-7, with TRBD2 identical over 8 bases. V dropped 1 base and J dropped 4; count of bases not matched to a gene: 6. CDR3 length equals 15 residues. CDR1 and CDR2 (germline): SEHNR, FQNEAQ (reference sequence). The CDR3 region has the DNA TGTGCCAGCAGCTTAGGCGGGGGGTTACCTTACGAGCAGTACTTC. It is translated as CASSLGGGLPYEQYF.

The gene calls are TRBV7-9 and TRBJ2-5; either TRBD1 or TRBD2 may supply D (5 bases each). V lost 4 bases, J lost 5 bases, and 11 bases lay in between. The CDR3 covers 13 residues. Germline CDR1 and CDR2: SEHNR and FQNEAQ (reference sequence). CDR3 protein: CASSSRGPETQYF. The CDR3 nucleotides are TGTGCCAGCAGCTCGAGGGGTCCTGAGACCCAGTACTTC.